A selection of T cell receptor beta chains follows, all from one sample in a study of T cell responses to AZD1222 COVID-19 vaccine. TCRdb's copy holds only in-frame clones and misses some; the assay was immunoSEQ multiplex PCR. The table has some 150,000 clones, 90% to 95% seen once. Source: peripheral blood, taken on day 0 of AZD1222 vaccination. These receptors all come from an adult in good health. The CDR3 runs from the conserved cysteine through the conserved F or W. D genes are given only for firm matches. Size values are once, few and many counts, or a class for expanded clones, and some rows have none.

size: -; V: TRBV7-3; J: TRBJ2-6; D: -; CDR3: CASSLHGREGSGANVLTF; DNA: TGTGCCAGCAGCTTACATGGCCGTGAGGGCTCTGGGGCCAACGTCCTGACTTTC
size: -; V: TRBV6-1; J: TRBJ1-2; D: -; CDR3: CASSQPGGGYTF; DNA: TGTGCCAGCAGTCAACCAGGTGGGGGCTACACCTTC
size: -; V: TRBV19; J: TRBJ1-2; D: -; CDR3: CASSTPGGYTF; DNA: TGTGCCAGTAGTACCCCAGGTGGCTACACCTTC
size: -; V: TRBV23-1; J: TRBJ1-4; D: -; CDR3: CASSLKRGGEKLFF; DNA: TGCGCCAGCAGTCTAAAGAGGGGTGGGGAAAAACTGTTTTTT
size: once; V: TRBV24-1; J: TRBJ2-1; D: TRBD1; CDR3: CATKVGQAQFF; DNA: TGTGCCACCAAGGTCGGACAGGCCCAGTTCTTC
size: -; V: TRBV10-2; J: TRBJ2-4; D: TRBD2; CDR3: CASSELAGPLAKNIQYF; DNA: TGCGCCAGCAGCGAACTAGCGGGTCCTCTAGCCAAAAACATTCAGTACTTC
size: -; V: TRBV2; J: TRBJ1-5; D: -; CDR3: CASSAEQEEGNQPQHF; DNA: TGTGCCAGCAGTGCTGAACAGGAGGAGGGCAATCAGCCCCAGCATTTT
size: -; V: TRBV27; J: TRBJ2-7; D: TRBD2; CDR3: CASRRLAGDYEQYF; DNA: TGTGCCAGCAGGCGTCTAGCGGGAGATTACGAGCAGTACTTC
size: -; V: TRBV6-5; J: TRBJ1-1; D: -; CDR3: CASPLGGAANWGAFF; DNA: TGTGCCAGCCCCCTTGGGGGGGCGGCGAATTGGGGAGCTTTCTTT
size: -; V: TRBV5-4; J: TRBJ2-1; D: -; CDR3: CASSPPGLSSYNEQFF; DNA: TGTGCCAGCAGCCCTCCGGGGTTGAGCTCCTACAATGAGCAGTTCTTC
size: -; V: TRBV3-1/TRBV3-2; J: TRBJ2-1; D: -; CDR3: CASRTSNRVSYNEQFF; DNA: TGTGCCAGCAGAACATCGAACAGAGTCTCCTACAATGAGCAGTTCTTC
size: -; V: TRBV6-4; J: TRBJ2-3; D: -; CDR3: CASSDSGTWGVGTQYF; DNA: TGTGCCAGCAGTGACTCTGGGACCTGGGGTGTAGGTACGCAGTATTTT
size: -; V: TRBV27; J: TRBJ2-2; D: -; CDR3: CASRPMEYTGELFF; DNA: TGTGCCAGCAGACCGATGGAGTACACCGGGGAGCTGTTTTTT
size: -; V: TRBV27; J: TRBJ1-5; D: -; CDR3: CASTRAKNQPQHF; DNA: TGTGCCAGCACACGAGCTAAAAATCAGCCCCAGCATTTT
size: -; V: TRBV10-3; J: TRBJ2-7; D: -; CDR3: CAISESVTEKYF; DNA: TGTGCCATCAGTGAGTCTGTAACAGAGAAGTACTTC
size: -; V: TRBV7-8; J: TRBJ2-5; D: TRBD1; CDR3: CASSSLQGAETQYF; DNA: TGTGCCAGCAGCTCCCTTCAGGGGGCCGAGACCCAGTACTTC
size: once; V: TRBV9; J: TRBJ2-3; D: -; CDR3: CASSGRGTDTQYF; DNA: TGTGCCAGCAGCGGACGGGGCACAGATACGCAGTATTTT
size: -; V: TRBV6-5; J: TRBJ1-3; D: -; CDR3: CASRGGNSGNTIYF; DNA: TGTGCCAGCCGGGGTGGGAACTCTGGAAACACCATATATTTT
size: -; V: TRBV7-2; J: TRBJ2-3; D: -; CDR3: CASSLNWGRMTDTQYF; DNA: TGTGCCAGCAGCTTAAACTGGGGCCGCATGACAGATACGCAGTATTTT
size: -; V: TRBV18; J: TRBJ2-1; D: -; CDR3: CASSPVTDNEQFF; DNA: TGTGCCAGCTCACCAGTTACAGACAATGAGCAGTTCTTC
size: -; V: TRBV19; J: TRBJ1-1; D: -; CDR3: CASSRGRATEAFF; DNA: TGTGCCAGTAGTAGAGGGAGGGCCACTGAAGCTTTCTTT
size: -; V: TRBV18; J: TRBJ2-1; D: TRBD1; CDR3: CASSPSTGSYNEQFF; DNA: TGTGCCAGCTCACCTTCGACAGGGAGTTACAATGAGCAGTTCTTC
size: -; V: TRBV7-2; J: TRBJ2-7; D: TRBD2; CDR3: CASSSGLAGDGEQYF; DNA: TGTGCCAGCAGCTCCGGACTAGCGGGAGACGGAGAGCAGTACTTC
size: -; V: TRBV20-1; J: TRBJ2-7; D: -; CDR3: CSARLVSEQYF; DNA: TGCAGTGCCAGACTAGTTTCCGAGCAGTACTTC
size: -; V: TRBV10-3; J: TRBJ1-2; D: -; CDR3: CAITRGFQGSRYTF; DNA: TGTGCCATCACCCGGGGGTTCCAGGGGTCTCGCTACACCTTC
size: once; V: TRBV19; J: TRBJ2-7; D: TRBD1; CDR3: CASSPGTAPYEQYF; DNA: TGTGCCAGTAGTCCCGGGACAGCCCCTTACGAGCAGTACTTC
size: -; V: TRBV7-2; J: TRBJ2-7; D: TRBD1; CDR3: CASSLPGTASSYEQYF; DNA: TGTGCCAGCAGCTTACCGGGGACAGCTTCCTCCTACGAGCAGTACTTC
size: -; V: TRBV18; J: TRBJ1-1; D: -; CDR3: CASSPVDHPEAFF; DNA: TGTGCCAGCTCACCTGTCGACCACCCTGAAGCTTTCTTT
size: -; V: TRBV2; J: TRBJ2-3; D: -; CDR3: CASSGGPTDTQYF; DNA: TGTGCCAGCAGTGGGGGGCCCACAGATACGCAGTATTTT
size: -; V: TRBV11-2; J: TRBJ2-7; D: -; CDR3: CASSSPYEQYF; DNA: TGTGCCAGCAGTTCCCCCTACGAGCAGTACTTC
size: -; V: TRBV25-1; J: TRBJ2-7; D: -; CDR3: CASSGNRDHNYEQYF; DNA: TGTGCCAGCAGTGGTAACAGGGACCATAACTACGAGCAGTACTTC
size: -; V: TRBV12-3/TRBV12-4; J: TRBJ2-7; D: -; CDR3: CASSFKEEQYF; DNA: TGTGCCAGCAGCTTCAAGGAAGAGCAGTACTTC
size: -; V: TRBV14; J: TRBJ1-6; D: TRBD1; CDR3: CASSHRGASSYNSPLHF; DNA: TGTGCCAGCAGCCACAGGGGGGCAAGCTCCTATAATTCACCCCTCCACTTT
size: -; V: TRBV2; J: TRBJ2-1; D: -; CDR3: CASRDGSPYNEQFF; DNA: TGTGCCAGCAGGGACGGGAGCCCCTACAATGAGCAGTTCTTC
size: -; V: TRBV6-5; J: TRBJ1-2; D: -; CDR3: CASSYGHGGYTF; DNA: TGTGCCAGCAGTTACGGCCACGGTGGCTACACCTTC
size: -; V: TRBV6-2/TRBV6-3; J: TRBJ2-5; D: -; CDR3: CASSATWETQYF; DNA: TGTGCCAGCAGTGCGACTTGGGAGACCCAGTACTTC
size: -; V: TRBV18; J: TRBJ2-1; D: TRBD2; CDR3: CASSLVPRDYYNEQFF; DNA: TGTGCCAGCTCACTAGTTCCCCGGGACTATTACAATGAGCAGTTCTTC
size: -; V: TRBV5-4; J: TRBJ2-1; D: TRBD2; CDR3: CALAGGLMNEQFF; DNA: TGTGCCTTAGCGGGAGGGTTGATGAATGAGCAGTTCTTC
size: -; V: TRBV7-3; J: TRBJ1-2; D: -; CDR3: CASSSGSYGYTF; DNA: TGTGCCAGCAGCTCCGGGAGCTATGGCTACACCTTC
size: -; V: TRBV28; J: TRBJ2-3; D: TRBD1; CDR3: CASSPIDRVPDTQYF; DNA: TGTGCCAGCAGTCCGATTGACAGGGTCCCAGATACGCAGTATTTT
size: -; V: TRBV28; J: TRBJ1-1; D: -; CDR3: CASSPLAGRVVNTEAFF; DNA: TGTGCCAGCAGTCCCCTAGCGGGGAGGGTTGTGAACACTGAAGCTTTCTTT
size: -; V: TRBV2; J: TRBJ1-1; D: TRBD1; CDR3: CASSVGQGNTEAFF; DNA: TGTGCCAGCAGTGTCGGACAGGGGAATACTGAAGCTTTCTTT
size: -; V: TRBV6-5; J: TRBJ1-3; D: TRBD1; CDR3: CASGKTGTGNTIYF; DNA: TGTGCCAGCGGGAAGACAGGGACTGGAAACACCATATATTTT
size: -; V: TRBV5-4; J: TRBJ2-1; D: -; CDR3: CASSLGLAQGEQFF; DNA: TGTGCCAGCAGCTTGGGCCTAGCGCAGGGTGAGCAGTTCTTC
size: -; V: TRBV30; J: TRBJ2-5; D: TRBD2; CDR3: CACRELAEETQYF; DNA: TGTGCCTGCCGAGAGCTAGCGGAAGAGACCCAGTACTTC
size: -; V: TRBV30; J: TRBJ1-1; D: -; CDR3: CAWSLDSNTEAFF; DNA: TGTGCCTGGAGTCTGGACAGCAACACTGAAGCTTTCTTT
size: -; V: TRBV27; J: TRBJ2-1; D: -; CDR3: CASRTTYNEQFF; DNA: TGTGCCAGCAGGACCACCTACAATGAGCAGTTCTTC
size: -; V: TRBV11-2; J: TRBJ2-1; D: -; CDR3: CASSQYNEQFF; DNA: TGTGCCAGCAGTCAGTACAATGAGCAGTTCTTC
size: -; V: TRBV3-1/TRBV3-2; J: TRBJ1-2; D: TRBD1; CDR3: CASSRTGANYGYTF; DNA: TGTGCCAGCAGCCGGACAGGGGCGAACTATGGCTACACCTTC
size: -; V: TRBV7-8; J: TRBJ2-3; D: TRBD2; CDR3: CASSSGLAGEGDTQYF; DNA: TGTGCCAGCAGCTCGGGACTAGCGGGAGAGGGCGATACGCAGTATTTT
size: -; V: TRBV10-3; J: TRBJ2-3; D: TRBD2; CDR3: CAISEPSGSTDTQYF; DNA: TGTGCCATCAGTGAGCCTAGCGGTAGCACAGATACGCAGTATTTT
size: -; V: TRBV7-2; J: TRBJ2-1; D: -; CDR3: CASSLPPEIEQFF; DNA: TGTGCCAGCAGCTTACCCCCAGAGATTGAGCAGTTCTTC
size: -; V: TRBV3-1/TRBV3-2; J: TRBJ1-6; D: -; CDR3: CASSQGGVREPPLHF; DNA: TGTGCCAGCAGCCAAGGGGGGGTGCGTGAACCACCCCTCCACTTT
size: -; V: TRBV27; J: TRBJ1-1; D: -; CDR3: CASSSLGFGATEAFF; DNA: TGTGCCAGCAGTTCCCTAGGGTTTGGGGCCACTGAAGCTTTCTTT